This is a list of T cell receptor beta chains from one sample in a study of cytomegalovirus exposure and HLA in healthy donors. This table comes from immunoSEQ multiplex PCR, and its TCRdb copy is limited to in-frame clones, with some not included. The table shows approximately 100,000 clones, with approximately 80% occurring only once. The specimen sequenced was PBMCs. These receptor sequences come from a woman in her 40s in good health and CMV-seropositive. Both conserved end residues are part of each CDR3. D genes are given only for firm matches. Size is omitted from some rows. Given values are once, few, many or a class for expanded clones.

V gene: TRBV6-1; D gene: NA; clone size: few; J gene: TRBJ1-1; CDR3 DNA: TGTGCCAGCAGTGGGGACACCCTGAACACTGAAGCTTTCTTT; CDR3 protein: CASSGDTLNTEAFF
V gene: TRBV7-2; D gene: NA; clone size: NA; J gene: TRBJ2-2; CDR3 DNA: TGTGCCAGCAGCTTGTTGCGGGGAACCACCGGGGAGCTGTTTTTT; CDR3 protein: CASSLLRGTTGELFF
V gene: TRBV5-1; D gene: NA; clone size: NA; J gene: TRBJ2-7; CDR3 DNA: TGCGCCAGCAGCTTGGGGTCAGGCCCATACGAGCAGTACTTC; CDR3 protein: CASSLGSGPYEQYF
V gene: TRBV27; D gene: NA; clone size: NA; J gene: TRBJ1-5; CDR3 DNA: TGTGCCAGCGGTCGTCGGGAGCCTAATCAGCCCCAGCATTTT; CDR3 protein: CASGRREPNQPQHF
V gene: TRBV7-8; D gene: NA; clone size: NA; J gene: TRBJ1-5; CDR3 DNA: TGTGCCAGCAGCTCTACGATAGTTAATCAGCCCCAGCATTTT; CDR3 protein: CASSSTIVNQPQHF
V gene: TRBV29-1; D gene: NA; clone size: once; J gene: TRBJ2-3; CDR3 DNA: TGCAGCGTTGGGAGCCCCGGTCCGGGGAGCACAGATACGCAGTATTTT; CDR3 protein: CSVGSPGPGSTDTQYF
V gene: TRBV29-1; D gene: NA; clone size: few; J gene: TRBJ1-2; CDR3 DNA: TGCAGCGTTGAAGATCCGCGCAGGGCTGGCTACACCTTC; CDR3 protein: CSVEDPRRAGYTF
V gene: TRBV30; D gene: NA; clone size: NA; J gene: TRBJ1-5; CDR3 DNA: TGTGCCTGGAGTCGCGGGGGGGATCAGCCCCAGCATTTT; CDR3 protein: CAWSRGGDQPQHF
V gene: TRBV5-1; D gene: TRBD1; clone size: NA; J gene: TRBJ1-2; CDR3 DNA: TGCGCCAGCAGCTTGGAAACAGGGGGCGGTGGCTACACCTTC; CDR3 protein: CASSLETGGGGYTF
V gene: TRBV7-9; D gene: NA; clone size: NA; J gene: TRBJ1-5; CDR3 DNA: TGTGCCAGCAGCCCCAGGGGAAATAGCAATCAGCCCCAGCATTTT; CDR3 protein: CASSPRGNSNQPQHF
V gene: TRBV9; D gene: TRBD1; clone size: NA; J gene: TRBJ2-2; CDR3 DNA: TGTGCCAGCAGCGTAAGGACAGGGAACACCGGGGAGCTGTTTTTT; CDR3 protein: CASSVRTGNTGELFF
V gene: TRBV18; D gene: NA; clone size: NA; J gene: TRBJ1-1; CDR3 DNA: TGTGCCAGCTCCGCCGGGGGGGGCAACACTGAAGCTTTCTTT; CDR3 protein: CASSAGGGNTEAFF
V gene: TRBV5-1; D gene: TRBD1; clone size: NA; J gene: TRBJ2-1; CDR3 DNA: TGCGCCAGCATTGACGCCCTCGGGACAGGGCTTAATGAGCAGTTCTTC; CDR3 protein: CASIDALGTGLNEQFF
V gene: TRBV2; D gene: TRBD1; clone size: NA; J gene: TRBJ1-1; CDR3 DNA: TGTGCCAGCAGTGAACGTTCAGGGGGCTTGGGGACTGAAGCTTTCTTT; CDR3 protein: CASSERSGGLGTEAFF
V gene: TRBV5-1; D gene: NA; clone size: NA; J gene: TRBJ1-4; CDR3 DNA: TGCGCCAGCACTCAACAGGGTCTACCTAATGAAAAACTGTTTTTT; CDR3 protein: CASTQQGLPNEKLFF
V gene: TRBV7-3; D gene: NA; clone size: NA; J gene: TRBJ2-4; CDR3 DNA: TGTGCCAGCAGCTTAATTACCGGGATAAGTAACATTCAGTACTTC; CDR3 protein: CASSLITGISNIQYF
V gene: TRBV23-1; D gene: NA; clone size: NA; J gene: TRBJ2-7; CDR3 DNA: TGCGCCAGCAGTCAAACGGGGAACCTGTACGAGCAGTACTTC; CDR3 protein: CASSQTGNLYEQYF
V gene: TRBV29-1; D gene: TRBD1; clone size: NA; J gene: TRBJ1-3; CDR3 DNA: TGCAGCGCCTCCGGGACAGGGATTACTGGAAACACCATATATTTT; CDR3 protein: CSASGTGITGNTIYF
V gene: TRBV30; D gene: NA; clone size: NA; J gene: TRBJ1-1; CDR3 DNA: TGTGCCTGGAATTTATTATTGAACACTGAAGCTTTCTTT; CDR3 protein: CAWNLLLNTEAFF
V gene: TRBV27; D gene: NA; clone size: few; J gene: TRBJ1-6; CDR3 DNA: TGTGCCAGCAGTTTTGTTAGTTCACCCCTCCACTTT; CDR3 protein: CASSFVSSPLHF
V gene: TRBV27; D gene: TRBD1; clone size: few; J gene: TRBJ1-2; CDR3 DNA: TGTGCCAGCAGTTTCGGACAGGGAGGTGGCTACACCTTC; CDR3 protein: CASSFGQGGGYTF
V gene: TRBV5-5; D gene: TRBD1; clone size: few; J gene: TRBJ1-6; CDR3 DNA: TGTGCCAGCAGCTTGACAGGGGATTCACCCCTCCACTTT; CDR3 protein: CASSLTGDSPLHF
V gene: TRBV5-1; D gene: TRBD1; clone size: NA; J gene: TRBJ1-5; CDR3 DNA: TGCGCCAGCAGCTGGACAGGGGAAGGACAGCCCCAGCATTTT; CDR3 protein: CASSWTGEGQPQHF
V gene: TRBV25-1; D gene: NA; clone size: NA; J gene: TRBJ2-7; CDR3 DNA: TGTGCCAGCAGTGAATTGACAGGATACGAGCAGTACTTC; CDR3 protein: CASSELTGYEQYF
V gene: TRBV25-1; D gene: TRBD2; clone size: NA; J gene: TRBJ2-1; CDR3 DNA: TGTGCCAGCAGTGAAGGGAGGGGAGTGGGCTACAATGAGCAGTTCTTC; CDR3 protein: CASSEGRGVGYNEQFF
V gene: TRBV6-1; D gene: TRBD2; clone size: NA; J gene: TRBJ2-2; CDR3 DNA: TGTGCCAGCAGTGCAACTAGCGGGGGGAACACCGGGGAGCTGTTTTTT; CDR3 protein: CASSATSGGNTGELFF
V gene: TRBV2; D gene: NA; clone size: NA; J gene: TRBJ1-1; CDR3 DNA: TGTGCCAGCAGGGGACAATGGAACACTGAAGCTTTCTTT; CDR3 protein: CASRGQWNTEAFF
V gene: TRBV4-2; D gene: NA; clone size: NA; J gene: TRBJ1-1; CDR3 DNA: TGTGCCAGCAGCCTACTTGGCCGGGATGAAGCTTTCTTT; CDR3 protein: CASSLLGRDEAFF
V gene: TRBV11-2; D gene: TRBD1; clone size: NA; J gene: TRBJ1-5; CDR3 DNA: TGTGCCAGCAGCGGAACCAGGGGGTTGGTTCAGCCCCAGCATTTT; CDR3 protein: CASSGTRGLVQPQHF
V gene: TRBV2; D gene: NA; clone size: NA; J gene: TRBJ2-3; CDR3 DNA: TGTGCCAGCAGTGAATTCTCTACCACAGATACGCAGTATTTT; CDR3 protein: CASSEFSTTDTQYF
V gene: TRBV5-1; D gene: NA; clone size: NA; J gene: TRBJ1-5; CDR3 DNA: TGCGCCAGCAGCGCAACATTTAATCAGCCCCAGCATTTT; CDR3 protein: CASSATFNQPQHF
V gene: TRBV12-5; D gene: NA; clone size: few; J gene: TRBJ1-1; CDR3 DNA: TGTGCTAGTGGTACAACAGGGTGGTCCACTGAAGCTTTCTTT; CDR3 protein: CASGTTGWSTEAFF
V gene: TRBV28; D gene: TRBD1; clone size: NA; J gene: TRBJ2-3; CDR3 DNA: TGTGCCACCGTCCGACAGGGGACAGATACGCAGTATTTT; CDR3 protein: CATVRQGTDTQYF
V gene: TRBV5-1; D gene: NA; clone size: NA; J gene: TRBJ2-5; CDR3 DNA: TGCGCCAGCAGCCGGGAGCCGGAAGAGACCCAGTACTTC; CDR3 protein: CASSREPEETQYF
V gene: TRBV5-6; D gene: TRBD1; clone size: NA; J gene: TRBJ1-2; CDR3 DNA: TGTGCCAGCAGCTTGGAGCAGGGGGGCCCCTATGGCTACACCTTC; CDR3 protein: CASSLEQGGPYGYTF
V gene: TRBV6-5; D gene: NA; clone size: once; J gene: TRBJ2-3; CDR3 DNA: TGTGCCAGCAGCTATCGGGACAAGGGCACAGATACGCAGTATTTT; CDR3 protein: CASSYRDKGTDTQYF
V gene: TRBV7-9; D gene: NA; clone size: NA; J gene: TRBJ1-4; CDR3 DNA: TGTGCCAGCAGCTTAGTGTGGGCAACCTATGAAAAACTGTTTTTT; CDR3 protein: CASSLVWATYEKLFF
V gene: TRBV4-1; D gene: NA; clone size: NA; J gene: TRBJ1-2; CDR3 DNA: TGCGCCAGCAGCCAAGATAGGGACAACAACTATGGCTACACCTTC; CDR3 protein: CASSQDRDNNYGYTF
V gene: TRBV5-1; D gene: TRBD1; clone size: NA; J gene: TRBJ2-5; CDR3 DNA: TGCGCCAGCAGCCTCCGGACAGGGAGAGAGACCCAGTACTTC; CDR3 protein: CASSLRTGRETQYF
V gene: TRBV2; D gene: TRBD1; clone size: NA; J gene: TRBJ2-7; CDR3 DNA: TGTGCCAGCAAGACAGGGGGCGCATCCTACGAGCAGTACTTC; CDR3 protein: CASKTGGASYEQYF
V gene: TRBV6-6; D gene: TRBD1; clone size: NA; J gene: TRBJ1-6; CDR3 DNA: TGTGCCAGCAGTCCCCGGGACAGGATGGGTTCACCCCTCCACTTT; CDR3 protein: CASSPRDRMGSPLHF
V gene: TRBV9; D gene: TRBD1; clone size: NA; J gene: TRBJ2-3; CDR3 DNA: TGTGCCAGCAGCGAGACAGGGGAGCGGGATACGCAGTATTTT; CDR3 protein: CASSETGERDTQYF
V gene: TRBV2; D gene: TRBD1; clone size: NA; J gene: TRBJ1-6; CDR3 DNA: TGTGCCAGCAGTGTAGGGACAGCAAGGGGTAATTCACCCCTCCACTTT; CDR3 protein: CASSVGTARGNSPLHF
V gene: TRBV5-4; D gene: TRBD2; clone size: NA; J gene: TRBJ2-1; CDR3 DNA: TGTGCCAGCAGCCCTGTCGGGGGGTCGTACAATGAGCAGTTCTTC; CDR3 protein: CASSPVGGSYNEQFF
V gene: TRBV6-5; D gene: NA; clone size: few; J gene: TRBJ2-1; CDR3 DNA: TGTGCCAGCAGTTATATGCAGGGGTTTGAGCAGTTCTTC; CDR3 protein: CASSYMQGFEQFF
V gene: TRBV7-6; D gene: NA; clone size: NA; J gene: TRBJ2-7; CDR3 DNA: TGTGCCAGCAGCTTAGAGGAGGGAAGATACGAGCAGTACTTC; CDR3 protein: CASSLEEGRYEQYF
V gene: TRBV5-1; D gene: NA; clone size: NA; J gene: TRBJ2-7; CDR3 DNA: TGCGCCAGCAGCCTTACGAATTACGAGCAGTACTTC; CDR3 protein: CASSLTNYEQYF
V gene: TRBV4-1; D gene: NA; clone size: NA; J gene: TRBJ2-3; CDR3 DNA: TGCGCCAGCACCACGTCAACTAGCCGGTTCACAGATACGCAGTATTTT; CDR3 protein: CASTTSTSRFTDTQYF
V gene: TRBV5-4; D gene: TRBD2; clone size: NA; J gene: TRBJ2-3; CDR3 DNA: TGTGCCAGCAGCCAGACTAGCGGAGGAGATACGCAGTATTTT; CDR3 protein: CASSQTSGGDTQYF
V gene: TRBV7-9; D gene: NA; clone size: NA; J gene: TRBJ2-1; CDR3 DNA: TGTGCCAGCAGCTCCACCGGGTCACCGAAGTTCTTC; CDR3 protein: CASSSTGSPKFF
V gene: TRBV5-1; D gene: TRBD1; clone size: once; J gene: TRBJ1-4; CDR3 DNA: TGCGCCAGCAGCTCCGGGACAGGGGTAATTAAAAAACTGTTTTTT; CDR3 protein: CASSSGTGVIKKLFF
V gene: TRBV7-9; D gene: TRBD1; clone size: few; J gene: TRBJ1-6; CDR3 DNA: TGTGCCAGCAGACCCCGGGACAGGGTGAATTCACCCCTCCACTTT; CDR3 protein: CASRPRDRVNSPLHF
V gene: TRBV19; D gene: NA; clone size: NA; J gene: TRBJ2-2; CDR3 DNA: TGTGCCAGCACCACGACATGGACATCGAACACCGGGGAGCTGTTTTTT; CDR3 protein: CASTTTWTSNTGELFF
V gene: TRBV7-6; D gene: NA; clone size: NA; J gene: TRBJ2-6; CDR3 DNA: TGTGCCAGCAGCTTTGAGGACTCTGGGGCCAACGTCCTGACTTTC; CDR3 protein: CASSFEDSGANVLTF
V gene: TRBV6-5; D gene: NA; clone size: NA; J gene: TRBJ1-1; CDR3 DNA: TGTGCCAGCATCAATACGGGGGGGTTAATCACTGAAGCTTTCTTT; CDR3 protein: CASINTGGLITEAFF
V gene: TRBV30; D gene: NA; clone size: NA; J gene: TRBJ2-7; CDR3 DNA: TGTGCCTGGAGTGGTCCTCAGGGGTGGAGATACGAGCAGTACTTC; CDR3 protein: CAWSGPQGWRYEQYF
V gene: TRBV7-8; D gene: NA; clone size: NA; J gene: TRBJ1-1; CDR3 DNA: TGTGCCAGCAGCACATTCACGGGAGATGAAGCTTTCTTT; CDR3 protein: CASSTFTGDEAFF
V gene: TRBV7-9; D gene: NA; clone size: NA; J gene: TRBJ2-3; CDR3 DNA: TGTGCCAGCAGCTCACAAGTGGATACGCAGTATTTT; CDR3 protein: CASSSQVDTQYF
V gene: TRBV9; D gene: NA; clone size: NA; J gene: TRBJ1-1; CDR3 DNA: TGTGCCAGCAGCCCCATCGGCACTGAAGCTTTCTTT; CDR3 protein: CASSPIGTEAFF
V gene: TRBV5-1; D gene: NA; clone size: NA; J gene: TRBJ1-4; CDR3 DNA: TGCGCCAGCAGCCCCCCGGTGGGAGGCGCCGAGGAAAAACTGTTTTTT; CDR3 protein: CASSPPVGGAEEKLFF